A selection of T cell receptor beta chains follows, all from one sample in a study of identical twins. MiXCR, run by TCRdb on the 5' RACE reads, gives a single entry per CDR3 protein. This table has about 240,000 distinct CDR3 sequences, over 9.5% appearing once. Sequenced material: memory T cells sorted from blood. The receptors were gathered from a man aged 50 to 59 in good health. CDR3s include the opening cysteine and the closing phenylalanine or tryptophan. The order of the fields is CDR3 protein, clone size, J gene, V gene. Rows give clone size only sometimes, using once, few, many, or a class for an expanded clone.

CDR3 protein: CAIREIPNYGYTF
clone size: .
J gene: TRBJ1-2
V gene: TRBV10-3

CDR3 protein: CASSLWDKNSPLHF
clone size: few
J gene: TRBJ1-6
V gene: TRBV5-1

CDR3 protein: CASRAGTPEKLFF
clone size: many
J gene: TRBJ1-4
V gene: TRBV28

CDR3 protein: CASSQDRRTWPQHF
clone size: .
J gene: TRBJ1-5
V gene: TRBV4-3

CDR3 protein: CSAGGAAGPETQYF
clone size: few
J gene: TRBJ2-5
V gene: TRBV20-1

CDR3 protein: CASSALDSGLGTQYF
clone size: few
J gene: TRBJ2-5
V gene: TRBV28

CDR3 protein: CASSLARDYEQYF
clone size: many
J gene: TRBJ2-7
V gene: TRBV5-1

CDR3 protein: CAWSAYRVSPTYNEQFF
clone size: .
J gene: TRBJ2-1
V gene: TRBV30

CDR3 protein: CATGTGVSGYTF
clone size: .
J gene: TRBJ1-2
V gene: TRBV2

CDR3 protein: CASSFGPPDRAGYTF
clone size: few
J gene: TRBJ1-2
V gene: TRBV5-6

CDR3 protein: CASSYSGGTYEQYF
clone size: many
J gene: TRBJ2-7
V gene: TRBV6-5

CDR3 protein: CSVADPRNGLAVSYEQYF
clone size: many
J gene: TRBJ2-7
V gene: TRBV29-1

CDR3 protein: CASSLGAGYGELFF
clone size: .
J gene: TRBJ2-2
V gene: TRBV5-8

CDR3 protein: CASIQREGLVGELFF
clone size: few
J gene: TRBJ2-2
V gene: TRBV7-8

CDR3 protein: CASSTMTGNEKLFF
clone size: few
J gene: TRBJ1-4
V gene: TRBV28